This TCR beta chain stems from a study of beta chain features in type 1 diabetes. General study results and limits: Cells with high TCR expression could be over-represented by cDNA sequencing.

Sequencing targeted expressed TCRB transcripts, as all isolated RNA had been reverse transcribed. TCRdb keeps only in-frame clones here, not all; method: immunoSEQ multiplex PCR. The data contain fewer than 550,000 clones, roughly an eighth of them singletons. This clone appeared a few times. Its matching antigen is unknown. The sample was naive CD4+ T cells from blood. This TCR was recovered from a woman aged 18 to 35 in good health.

As DNA, the CDR3 is TGTGCCAGCAGTGTACAGGGCATAGAGAATTCACCCCTCCACTTT. Translation: CASSVQGIENSPLHF. V gene TRBV2 combines with J gene TRBJ1-6; weak D call: TRBD1 (6 bases). Germline CDR1 reads SNHLY; CDR2 reads FYNNEI. The CDR3 totals 15 residues. V lost 4 bases and J lost 7, with 14 bases in between.